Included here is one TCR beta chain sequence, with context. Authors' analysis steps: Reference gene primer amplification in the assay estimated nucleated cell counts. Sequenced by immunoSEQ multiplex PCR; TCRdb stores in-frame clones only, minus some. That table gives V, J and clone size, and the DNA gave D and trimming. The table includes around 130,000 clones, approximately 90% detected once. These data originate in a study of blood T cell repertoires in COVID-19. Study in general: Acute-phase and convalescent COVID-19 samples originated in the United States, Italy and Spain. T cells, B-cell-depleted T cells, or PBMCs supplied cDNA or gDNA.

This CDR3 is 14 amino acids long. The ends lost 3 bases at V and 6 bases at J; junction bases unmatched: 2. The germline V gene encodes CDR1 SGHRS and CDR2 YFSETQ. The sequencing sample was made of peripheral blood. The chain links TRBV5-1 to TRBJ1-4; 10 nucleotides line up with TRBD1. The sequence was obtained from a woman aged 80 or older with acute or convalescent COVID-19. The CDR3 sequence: CASSWGTGDEKLFF. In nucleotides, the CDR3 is TGCGCCAGCAGCTGGGGGACAGGGGATGAAAAACTGTTTTTT.